This T cell receptor beta chain appears in the sequencing data of a study of blood T cell repertoires in COVID-19. Study in general: The origin of the acute and convalescent COVID-19 samples was the United States, Italy and Spain.

Original processing methods: Reference gene primer amplification gave nucleated cell count estimates. Profiled with immunoSEQ multiplex PCR; TCRdb holds only in-frame clones, not every one. V, J and clone size are those of that table, while D and trimming were read from the DNA. The sample records 100,000 to 150,000 clones, about four fifths being singletons. V dropped 1 base and J dropped 11 bases, with 12 bases sitting between them. This CDR3 spans 13 amino acids. Germline loops: CDR1 SGHTA, CDR2 FQGNSA. The TCR comes from a man in his forties or fifties with active or convalescent COVID-19. The chain couples TRBV7-2 to TRBJ1-5; unclear D gene. The sequencing input was peripheral blood. The CDR3 DNA sequence: TGTGCCAGCAGCTTAGGGCCCGTTGAGGCCCAGCATTTT. This translates into CASSLGPVEAQHF. Together with reference TRBV7-2 and TRBJ1-5, the CDR3 gives the full variable domain: GAGVSQSPSNKVTEKGKDVELRCDPISGHTALYWYRQSLGQGLEFLIYFQGNSAPDKSGLPSDRFSAERTGGSVSTLTIQRTQQEDSAVYLCASSLGPVEAQHFGDGTRLSIL.